The TCR beta chain under discussion was sequenced for a study of CD8+CD57+ T cells in acquired aplastic anemia. Study information: Mean DNA quantity obtained from sorted CD4+ and CD8+ cells was about 3.2 ug. Sequencing produced an average of roughly 11 million reads per healthy donor for CD4+ cells. Broader study findings: CD8+ Simpson's diversity in patients was not significantly different from that in controls. Patients and controls had in common approximately 30 CD8+ CDR3 sequences.

TCR beta VDJ and CDR3 profiling used genomic DNA as template. One entry per CDR3 protein results from TCRdb running MiXCR on the reads. The table has just over 400,000 distinct CDR3 sequences, roughly 64% seen once. A remark on this clonotype: Its antigen remains unidentified.

V lost 6 bases, J lost 14 bases, and 25 bases lay in between. This CDR3 comprises 15 residues. Looked up from germline, CDR1 is ENHRY and CDR2 is SYGVKD. The TCR comes from a human donor in good health, serving as a control. Sequenced input: sorted CD4+, CD8+, or CD8+CD57+ T cells (not recorded which) from PBMCs. The V call is TRBV10-3, the J call TRBJ1-4, with D perhaps TRBD1 (5 bases). The CDR3 spells CAIRASKWGGETLFF. The CDR3 DNA reads TGTGCCATCAGGGCGAGCAAGTGGGGGGGTGAAACCCTGTTTTTT.